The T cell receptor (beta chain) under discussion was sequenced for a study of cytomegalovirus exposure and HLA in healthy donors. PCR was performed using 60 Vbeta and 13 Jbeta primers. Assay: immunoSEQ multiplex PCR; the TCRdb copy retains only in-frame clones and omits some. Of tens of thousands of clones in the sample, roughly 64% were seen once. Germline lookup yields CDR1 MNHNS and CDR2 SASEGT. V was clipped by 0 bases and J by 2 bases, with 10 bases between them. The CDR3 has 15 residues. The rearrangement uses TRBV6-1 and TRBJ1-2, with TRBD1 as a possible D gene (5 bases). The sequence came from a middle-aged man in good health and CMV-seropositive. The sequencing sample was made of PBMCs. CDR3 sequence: CASSEASGINYGYTF. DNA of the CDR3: TGTGCCAGCAGTGAAGCGTCAGGGATAAACTATGGCTACACCTTC.